This T cell receptor (beta chain) was profiled in a study of T cell repertoires in cytomegalovirus infection. Study-level information: Recently described HLA-C-restricted plus well-studied HLA-B-restricted CMV epitopes were used. CMV infection plus the matching HLA type was flagged by public TCR beta signatures.

There are 14 residues in the CDR3. The germline gives CDR1 MNHEY, CDR2 SMNVEV (reference sequence). The V and J ends lost 6 bases and 4 bases, in that order; junction bases with no gene match: 9. TCRdb analysed the reads with MiXCR anew, one entry per CDR3 protein. The table shows 310,000 or so distinct CDR3 sequences, with 20% to 25% occurring only once. General study results and limits: HLA-C-restricted CMV-specific TCR beta clonotypes prevailed in the ex vivo response.

With regard to this clonotype: Antigen specificity is unknown.

This sequence joins TRBV27 and TRBJ2-7; 7 nucleotides match TRBD1. The sequencing here drew on cultured PBMCs, taken from culture after CMV antigen stimulation. The origin of this receptor is a human donor in good health (CMV status not recorded). Some clones in this sample may be carry-over from other donors' samples. CDR3 sequence (DNA): TGTGCCAGCAGGACAGGGATAGGGATTTACGAGCAGTACTTC. Amino acids: CASRTGIGIYEQYF.